These 3 T cell receptor beta chains came from one sample sequenced in a study of T cells in Graves' hyperthyroidism and ophthalmopathy. The source material, RNA transcripts, was used to amplify TCR beta CDR3 regions. HTBI primers were used for first-round RT-PCR of the TCR CDR3. Using its own MiXCR run on the multiplex PCR reads, TCRdb lists one record per CDR3 protein. The table shows a few hundred thousand distinct CDR3 sequences, with 15% to 18% occurring only once. Sample: blood. Receptor source: a woman aged 25 to 39 with Graves' hyperthyroidism.

This clonotype was observed at least ten times. V is TRBV20-1 and J is TRBJ2-4; the match to TRBD1 covers 8 bases. V was pared by 5 bases and J by 7 bases, with 10 bases of the junction left unmatched. CDR1 and CDR2 (germline): DFQATT, SNEGSKA (reference sequence). This CDR3 is built from 14 residues. The CDR3 sequence is CSARDRGGANIQYF. The CDR3 region has the DNA TGCAGTGCTCGTGACAGGGGAGGCGCCAACATTCAGTACTTC.

This clonotype has just a few counts. The chain joins TRBV5-1 to TRBJ2-7; 7 nucleotides agree with TRBD2. In germline, CDR1 is SGHRS, CDR2 YFSETQ. This CDR3 spans 13 amino acids. The V gene end was trimmed by 5 bases and the J gene end by 3 bases; junction bases not matched to a gene: 5. Written as DNA, the CDR3 is TGCGCCAGCAGTACCGCTAGCGGCTACGAGCAGTACTTC. It is translated as CASSTASGYEQYF.

The chain uses TRBV11-2 and TRBJ2-6, with D maybe TRBD1 (6 bases). The V end lost 6 bases, the J end lost 0 bases, and 15 bases lay between the germline ends. Germline CDR1 reads SGHAT; CDR2 reads FQNNGV. The CDR3 sequence is 17 residues long. The CDR3 sequence: CASRRTAQVSGANVLTF. The CDR3 bases are TGTGCCAGCAGACGGACAGCCCAGGTCTCTGGGGCCAACGTCCTGACTTTC.